The TCR beta chain described here comes from a study of blood T cell repertoires in COVID-19. TCRdb's copy holds only in-frame clones and misses some; the assay was immunoSEQ multiplex PCR. The sample has some 700,000 clones, about 87% seen once. The V and J ends lost 4 bases and 7 bases respectively, with 14 bases between them. From germline, CDR1 is SGHDT and CDR2 YYEEEE. The CDR3 runs to 13 residues. The J gene is TRBJ1-2, the V gene TRBV5-6; D not resolved. The sample consisted of peripheral blood. The source is a young woman with acute or convalescent COVID-19. This CDR3 is CASSGRARGGYTF. The CDR3 region has the DNA TGTGCCAGCAGCGGACGGGCCCGGGGTGGCTACACCTTC.